A single sample is the source of the 28 T cell receptor beta chains below, sequenced in a study of blood T cell repertoires in COVID-19 (dated by TCRdb to 2018 to 2021). Library construction relied on the immunoSEQ multiplex PCR assay. Imported from immuneACCESS, the table was reduced by TCRdb to in-frame sequences with V and J called. These copies leave out some clones; in studies compared against another copy, an unresolved V gene accounts for under half, and the cause of the remainder is not known. This sample lists about 320,000 clones; around 80% were detected once. Roughly 1.1% of the sample rests with the top ten. Sequenced input: peripheral blood. These receptor sequences come from a woman aged 50 to 65 with acute or convalescent COVID-19.

The CDR3 bases are TGTGCCAGCAGTTACTCAGGACAGGGGGTTCGGTCCTACAATGAGCAGTTCTTC. The encoded protein is CASSYSGQGVRSYNEQFF. This chain connects TRBV6-2 or TRBV6-3 to TRBJ2-1, with 10 bases identical to TRBD1. This CDR3 region has 18 residues. V shed 0 bases, J shed 1 base, and the junction held 6 bases outside the gene matches. Germline V gene sequence: CDR1 MNHEY, CDR2 SVGEGT.

This chain joins TRBV6-4 and TRBJ1-5, with 9 nucleotides matching TRBD1. Looked up from germline, CDR1 is MRHNA and CDR2 is SNTAGT. The ends lost 2 bases at V and 5 bases at J; junction bases unmatched: 4. The CDR3 is 15 residues long. This CDR3 reads CASSDTGGGDQPQHF. The CDR3 region has the DNA TGTGCCAGCAGTGACACAGGGGGCGGCGATCAGCCCCAGCATTTT.

The chain links TRBV11-2 to TRBJ1-1, with D possibly matching TRBD1 (5 bases). The V end lost 4 bases, the J end lost 4 bases, and 13 bases lay between the germline ends. CDR1 SGHAT and CDR2 FQNNGV come from the germline V gene. CDR3 length: 14 residues. In nucleotides, the CDR3 is TGTGCCAGCAGCTCAGGCCAGGGTGGCACTGAAGCTTTCTTT. Translating it yields CASSSGQGGTEAFF. The variable domain in full, with the rest retrieved from reference TRBV11-2 and TRBJ1-1, is EAGVAQSPRYKIIEKRQSVAFWCNPISGHATLYWYQQILGQGPKLLIQFQNNGVVDDSQLPKDRFSAERLKGVDSTLKIQPAKLEDSAVYLCASSSGQGGTEAFFGQGTRLTVV.

The chain employs TRBV12-5 and TRBJ2-7; D gene unclear. V lost 2 bases and J lost 1, with 15 bases in between. The CDR3 sequence is 16 residues long. Germline CDR1 LGHNT, CDR2 FRNRAP. The CDR3 sequence is CASGLPLLAVSYEQYF. The DNA for the CDR3 is TGTGCTAGTGGTTTGCCCCTCCTGGCAGTGTCCTACGAGCAGTACTTC.

Details on this clone: Other DNA sequences from this sample encode an identical CDR3 as well. The chain is built from TRBV2 and TRBJ1-6, with a possible D match to TRBD1 (6 bases). Germline assignment: CDR1 SNHLY and CDR2 FYNNEI. V gave up 3 bases and J gave up 10 bases, with 13 bases separating them. The CDR3 covers 14 residues. The CDR3 DNA is TGTGCCAGCAGTGACGAAACAGGGCGCTCACCCCTCCACTTT. This codes for CASSDETGRSPLHF.

The CDR3 spells CASSDWGREETQYF. CDR3 DNA: TGTGCCAGCAGTGATTGGGGGAGGGAAGAGACCCAGTACTTC. The V gene is TRBV6-1, the J gene TRBJ2-5; TRBD2 agrees at 7 bases. Per the germline V gene, CDR1 is MNHNS and CDR2 is SASEGT. Losses at the gene ends were 3 bases for V and 3 bases for J; bases not matched to a gene: 4. The CDR3 totals 14 residues.

The chain has TRBV2 and TRBJ2-3, with 8 nucleotides matching TRBD2. CDR1 SNHLY and CDR2 FYNNEI come from the germline V gene. The CDR3 extends over 15 amino acids. V shed 8 bases and J 0 bases; nucleotides not matched to a gene: 7. CDR3 protein: CASLDASGSTDTQYF. CDR3 sequence (DNA): TGTGCCAGCCTGGACGCTAGCGGGAGCACAGATACGCAGTATTTT.

This chain joins TRBV5-6 and TRBJ1-2, with D hard to call. Looked up from germline, CDR1 is SGHDT and CDR2 is YYEEEE. The germline V and J ends were trimmed by 4 bases and 3 bases, with 13 bases remaining between them. The CDR3 totals 14 residues. The CDR3 protein is CASSPQEVYYGYTF. CDR3 nucleotide sequence: TGTGCCAGCAGCCCTCAGGAAGTCTACTATGGCTACACCTTC.

V and J are TRBV2 and TRBJ2-7, with D unclear. The CDR3 runs to 14 residues. From germline, CDR1 is SNHLY and CDR2 FYNNEI. V lost 0 bases and J lost 6, with 12 bases in between. The CDR3 region has the DNA TGTGCCAGCAGTGAAGCGGGTACACGGAGCGAGCAGTACGTC. Translation gives CASSEAGTRSEQYV.

This clone was observed a single time. This chain connects TRBV5-1 to TRBJ2-5; D perhaps matches TRBD1 (5 bases). The V gene lost 4 bases and the J gene lost 0 bases, with 10 bases spanning the gap. There are 14 residues in the CDR3. CDR1 is SGHRS and CDR2 is YFSETQ in the germline V gene. CDR3 bases: TGCGCCAGCAGCCTGAGACAGCACCAAGAGACCCAGTACTTC. Its translation: CASSLRQHQETQYF. The whole variable domain, remainder taken from reference TRBV5-1 and TRBJ2-5, is KAGVTQTPRYLIKTRGQQVTLSCSPISGHRSVSWYQQTPGQGLQFLFEYFSETQRNKGNFPGRFSGRQFSNSRSEMNVSTLELGDSALYLCASSLRQHQETQYFGPGTRLLVL.

The CDR3 DNA reads as TGTGCCAGCAGCCATGGACAGGGGGCCCGACCCGGGGAGCTGTTTTTT. It encodes CASSHGQGARPGELFF. The rearrangement uses TRBV7-9 and TRBJ2-2; TRBD1 matches 11 bases. Germline lookup yields CDR1 SEHNR and CDR2 FQNEAQ (reference sequence). V lost 5 bases and J lost 6; bases outside the gene matches: 8. CDR3 size: 16 residues.

This clone was seen only once. This chain uses TRBV6-6 with TRBJ1-1; TRBD1 matches at 7 bases. This CDR3 contains 16 residues. The ends lost 5 bases at V and 0 bases at J; junction bases unmatched: 9. Germline lookup yields CDR1 MNHNY and CDR2 SVGAGI (reference sequence). The CDR3 loop is CASSGDRVNMNTEAFF. CDR3 DNA sequence: TGTGCCAGCAGTGGGGACAGAGTAAACATGAACACTGAAGCTTTCTTT.

The chain couples TRBV27 to TRBJ1-4, with D unresolved. The CDR3 consists of 15 residues. In germline, CDR1 is MNHEY, CDR2 SMNVEV (reference sequence). Trimming left V 3 bases short and J 7 bases short, with 15 bases between. The CDR3 sequence is CASSFSTRWSEKLFF. Written as DNA, the CDR3 is TGTGCCAGCAGTTTTTCGACGCGGTGGAGTGAAAAACTGTTTTTT.

The chain has TRBV5-5 and TRBJ1-1; a possible D gene is TRBD1 (5 bases). The CDR3 has 14 residues. Germline V gives CDR1 SGHKS, CDR2 YYEKEE (reference sequence). V gave up 4 bases and J gave up 1 base, with 11 bases separating them. The CDR3 loop reads CASSPGRGNTEAFF. In DNA, the CDR3 is TGTGCCAGCAGCCCTGGAAGGGGGAACACTGAAGCTTTCTTT.

The chain carries TRBV29-1 and TRBJ2-1; the D gene is possibly TRBD2 (6 bases). The CDR3 is 14 amino acids. Germline CDR1 is SQVTM and CDR2 is ANQGSEA. V lost 4 bases and J 9 bases, leaving 19 bases between the germline ends. The DNA for the CDR3 is TGCAGCGTTGGTCCGGGAGACTCGCCTAGTGAGCAGTTCTTC. It translates to CSVGPGDSPSEQFF.

The V and J genes are TRBV23-1 and TRBJ2-7; 8 positions agree with TRBD1. TRBV23-1 is labeled an ORF, and its function is uncertain. The CDR3 has 14 residues. With V trimmed by 7 bases and J by 4 bases, 9 bases remained unmatched. This chain's CDR3 is CASTQTGAKYEQYF. The DNA for the CDR3 is TGCGCCAGCACCCAGACAGGGGCGAAATACGAGCAGTACTTC.

The gene calls are TRBV19 and TRBJ1-1, with 7 bases that match TRBD1. The trim removed 3 bases at V and 0 bases at J, leaving 13 bases unmatched. The CDR3 totals 18 residues. Looked up from germline, CDR1 is LNHDA and CDR2 is SQIVND (reference sequence). The CDR3 is CASSMGLDRSRMNTEAFF. DNA of the CDR3: TGTGCCAGTAGTATGGGCTTGGACAGGAGCCGCATGAACACTGAAGCTTTCTTT.

This chain connects TRBV10-3 to TRBJ1-2; 7 bases match TRBD1. Germline V gives CDR1 ENHRY, CDR2 SYGVKD. V was clipped by 0 bases and J by 5 bases; unmatched bases: 3. The CDR3 has 14 amino acids. The CDR3 loop is CAISESTGSYGYTF. The DNA for the CDR3 is TGTGCCATCAGTGAGTCGACAGGGAGTTATGGCTACACCTTC.

V and J are TRBV7-2 and TRBJ2-5; the D is unclear. The germline gives CDR1 SGHTA, CDR2 FQGNSA. The CDR3 runs to 14 residues. V was cut by 0 bases and J by 5 bases, with 10 bases left in between. CDR3 region: CASSLAGYLETQYF. CDR3 coding DNA: TGTGCCAGCAGCTTAGCCGGGTATCTCGAGACCCAGTACTTC.

This clone has more than one count but fewer than ten. This sequence joins TRBV6-5 and TRBJ1-1; D ambiguous. V was shortened by 4 bases and J by 0 bases, with 9 bases between the two germline ends. Per germline, CDR1 MNHEY and CDR2 SVGAGI. This CDR3 is built from 14 residues. Here the CDR3 DNA reads TGTGCCAGCAGTTTAAGGGAGCTGAACACTGAAGCTTTCTTT. This gives the protein CASSLRELNTEAFF.

The chain links TRBV30 to TRBJ2-7; 10 nucleotides agree with TRBD2. Trimming took 0 bases from V and 3 from J; bases not matched to a gene: 5. CDR1 is GTSNPN, CDR2 SVGIG, per germline (reference sequence). This CDR3 has 15 residues. The CDR3, as DNA: TGTGCCTGGAGTGTGGGGACTAGCGTGTACTACGAGCAGTACTTC. Its protein product is CAWSVGTSVYYEQYF.

The chain joins TRBV9 to TRBJ1-1; a possible D gene is TRBD1 (6 bases). Germline CDR1 reads SGDLS; CDR2 reads YYNGEE. This CDR3 comprises 14 residues. With 3 bases removed from V and 0 bases from J, the gap between germline ends came to 9 bases. CDR3 nucleotide sequence: TGTGCCAGCAGCGCCGGACAGATGAACACTGAAGCTTTCTTT. It translates to CASSAGQMNTEAFF.

This sequence joins TRBV2 and TRBJ2-3, with D possibly matching TRBD1 (7 bases). Germline V gives CDR1 SNHLY, CDR2 FYNNEI. V gave up 10 bases and J gave up 4 bases, with 15 bases separating them. The CDR3 loop spans 13 amino acids. CDR3 nucleotides: TGTGCCACCAGGGGGGACTTAGCAGATACGCAGTATTTT. Translation: CATRGDLADTQYF.

The rearrangement links TRBV12-5 to TRBJ1-5; D gene unclear. Trimming left V 1 base short and J 9 bases short, with 10 bases between. The germline V gene has CDR1 LGHNT and CDR2 FRNRAP. CDR3 length: 13 amino acids. CDR3 sequence reads: CASGLGAEWPQHF. The CDR3 bases are TGTGCTAGTGGTTTGGGCGCCGAATGGCCCCAGCATTTT.

The J gene is TRBJ2-2, the V gene TRBV6-1; possible D gene TRBD1, 6 bases. The CDR3 covers 15 residues. V was pared by 2 bases and J by 0 bases, with 7 bases between. CDR1 MNHNS and CDR2 SASEGT come from the germline V gene. The CDR3 region is CASSEPGANTGELFF. In DNA, the CDR3 is TGTGCCAGCAGTGAACCAGGGGCGAACACCGGGGAGCTGTTTTTT.

This chain uses TRBV6-4 with TRBJ2-1, with 10 bases aligning to TRBD1. The germline CDR1 and CDR2 sequences are MRHNA and SNTAGT. Trimming took 2 bases from V and 7 from J; bases not matched to a gene: 5. The CDR3 is 15 amino acids. The CDR3 protein is CASSDQTGGLNEQFF. The CDR3 nucleotides are TGTGCCAGCAGTGACCAGACAGGGGGCTTGAATGAGCAGTTCTTC.

This clone was counted a few times. This rearrangement joins TRBV6-2 or TRBV6-3 to TRBJ2-1, with a weak D call TRBD2 (5 bases). Trimming removed 5 bases at V and 0 bases at J, with 11 bases between. The CDR3 loop spans 15 amino acids. Germline CDR1 MNHEY, CDR2 SVGEGT. Here the CDR3 DNA reads TGTGCCAGCAGTAAGGACTCGGGCTCCTACAATGAGCAGTTCTTC. This sequence encodes CASSKDSGSYNEQFF.

The chain carries TRBV11-2 and TRBJ2-1, with 7 bases matching TRBD2. The J segment lost 7 bases and the V segment lost 3 bases, leaving 3 bases of the junction unmatched. The CDR3 loop spans 13 amino acids. CDR1 SGHAT and CDR2 FQNNGV come from the germline V gene. The DNA of the CDR3 is TGTGCCAGCAGCTTCTTGGGGGGGAATGAGCAGTTCTTC. Amino acids: CASSFLGGNEQFF. Complete variable domain (other parts from reference TRBV11-2 and TRBJ2-1): EAGVAQSPRYKIIEKRQSVAFWCNPISGHATLYWYQQILGQGPKLLIQFQNNGVVDDSQLPKDRFSAERLKGVDSTLKIQPAKLEDSAVYLCASSFLGGNEQFFGPGTRLTVL.